This T cell receptor beta chain was captured by sequencing in a study of cytomegalovirus exposure and HLA in healthy donors. PCR employed 60 Vbeta and 13 Jbeta primers. Assay: immunoSEQ multiplex PCR; the TCRdb copy retains only in-frame clones and omits some. The sample has roughly 110,000 clones; 60% to 80% are singletons. Germline V CDR1 and CDR2: MGHRA, YSYEKL. CDR3 length: 19 amino acids. V was clipped by 0 bases and J by 3 bases, with 23 bases between them. The source material was PBMCs. This clonotype originated in a boy aged 5-17 years in good health and CMV-seronegative. This chain uses TRBV4-1 with TRBJ2-5; D may be TRBD1 (6 bases). The CDR3 region is CASSQDTYVQGPLEETQYF. The DNA for the CDR3 is TGCGCCAGCAGCCAAGATACCTACGTCCAGGGGCCCCTCGAAGAGACCCAGTACTTC.